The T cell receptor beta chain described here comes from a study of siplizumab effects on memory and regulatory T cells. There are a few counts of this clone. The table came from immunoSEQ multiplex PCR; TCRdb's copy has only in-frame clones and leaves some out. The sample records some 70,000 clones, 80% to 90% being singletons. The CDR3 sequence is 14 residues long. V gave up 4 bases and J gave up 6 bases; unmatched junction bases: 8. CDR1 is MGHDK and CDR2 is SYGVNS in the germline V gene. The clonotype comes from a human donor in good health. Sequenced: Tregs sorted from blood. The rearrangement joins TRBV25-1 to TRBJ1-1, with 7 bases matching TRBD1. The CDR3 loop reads CASSGQGMIAEAFF. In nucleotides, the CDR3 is TGTGCCAGCAGTGGACAGGGAATGATCGCTGAAGCTTTCTTT.